What follows are 20 T cell receptor beta chains derived from one specimen sequenced in a study of cytomegalovirus exposure and HLA in healthy donors. Primers included in the PCR were 60 Vbeta and 13 Jbeta primers. Sequencing was performed with immunoSEQ multiplex PCR; in TCRdb, only in-frame clones are kept and a portion is missing. The data contain around 130,000 clones, 82% of them singletons. The sample comprised PBMCs. The receptors were sampled from a male donor in good health and CMV-seropositive.

The rearrangement links TRBV6-6 to TRBJ1-1; the match to TRBD1 covers 7 bases. The CDR3 has 12 amino acids. V dropped 5 bases and J dropped 7; count of bases not matched to a gene: 4. Per germline, CDR1 MNHNY and CDR2 SVGAGI (reference sequence). The CDR3 coding sequence is TGTGCCAGCAGTAGGGACAGTTTTGAAGCTTTCTTT. Residues: CASSRDSFEAFF.

The chain joins TRBV7-6 to TRBJ2-5; 8 nucleotides agree with TRBD2. Looked up from germline, CDR1 is SGHVS and CDR2 is FNYEAQ. CDR3 length: 17 residues. V shed 5 bases, J shed 4 bases, and the junction held 15 bases outside the gene matches. The CDR3 sequence: CASSPYSIREGPETQYF. CDR3 coding DNA: TGTGCCAGCAGCCCCTATTCGATACGGGAGGGTCCAGAGACCCAGTACTTC.

J is TRBJ2-7 and V is TRBV5-4; no clear D. Trimming stripped 4 bases from V and 4 bases from J, with 18 bases between. The CDR3 is 15 amino acids. Germline V CDR1 and CDR2: SGHNT, YYREEE (reference sequence). For the CDR3, the DNA is TGTGCCAGCAGCCCTGATCCTGCAAGCCCTTACGAGCAGTACTTC. Translating gives CASSPDPASPYEQYF.

The chain couples TRBV11-2 to TRBJ2-2; 8 nucleotides match TRBD1. V dropped 5 bases and J dropped 6; count of bases not matched to a gene: 8. CDR3 length equals 15 residues. CDR1 is SGHAT, CDR2 FQNNGV, per germline. For the CDR3, the DNA is TGTGCCAGCAGCCCGAGGGACAGGCAGTCCGGGGAGCTGTTTTTT. This encodes CASSPRDRQSGELFF.

The chain employs TRBV19 and TRBJ1-5; 7 bases line up with TRBD1. V gave up 1 base and J gave up 5 bases; unmatched junction bases: 11. Looked up from germline, CDR1 is LNHDA and CDR2 is SQIVND (reference sequence). The CDR3 sequence is 17 residues long. The CDR3 reads CASSIVPRQGRDQPQHF. The CDR3, as DNA: TGTGCCAGTAGTATAGTACCGAGACAGGGAAGGGATCAGCCCCAGCATTTT.

The V gene is TRBV11-2, the J gene TRBJ2-5, with a weak D call TRBD2 (6 bases). The tail of the sequence fits TRBJ2-7 better, so the J call may be wrong. The CDR3 extends over 17 amino acids. The germline gives CDR1 SGHAT, CDR2 FQNNGV. The CDR3 loop reads CASSLDSGPQITYEQYF. Written as DNA, the CDR3 is TGTGCCAGCAGCTTAGATAGCGGCCCACAAATAACCTACGAGCAGTACTTC.

The chain joins TRBV6-5 to TRBJ2-1, with 15 bases lining up with TRBD2. Germline V gene sequence: CDR1 MNHEY, CDR2 SVGAGI. The CDR3 extends over 13 amino acids. V lost 6 bases to trimming and J lost 13 bases; unmatched junction nucleotides: 4. CDR3 residues: CASRGTSGRNQFF. The DNA for the CDR3 is TGTGCCAGCAGAGGGACTAGCGGGAGGAACCAGTTCTTC.

The chain combines TRBV7-8 with TRBJ2-3, with D possibly matching TRBD2 (5 bases). The CDR3 length is 15 residues. Deletions cut 1 base from V and 7 bases from J, with 15 bases between. The germline CDR1 and CDR2 sequences are SGHVS and FQNEAQ. The CDR3 nucleotides are TGTGCCAGCAGCTTAGAACTGCTAGCCTGGAATACGCAGTATTTT. It yields the protein CASSLELLAWNTQYF. The full variable domain, its missing parts supplied by reference TRBV7-8 and TRBJ2-3, is GAGVSQSPRYKVAKRGQDVALRCDPISGHVSLFWYQQALGQGPEFLTYFQNEAQLDKSGLPSDRFFAERPEGSVSTLKIQRTQQEDSAVYLCASSLELLAWNTQYFGPGTRLTVL.

The rearrangement links TRBV15 to TRBJ2-3; D remains ambiguous. This CDR3 is 16 amino acids long. Germline V gene lookup returns CDR1 LNHNV and CDR2 YYDKDF (reference sequence). Deletions cut 0 bases from V and 0 bases from J, with 10 bases between. This CDR3 reads CATSRDRKSSTDTQYF. The CDR3 coding sequence is TGTGCCACCAGCAGAGACCGTAAATCTAGCACAGATACGCAGTATTTT. Using reference TRBV15 and TRBJ2-3 for the parts outside the CDR3, the full variable domain is DAMVIQNPRYQVTQFGKPVTLSCSQTLNHNVMYWYQQKSSQAPKLLFHYYDKDFNNEADTPDNFQSRRPNTSFCFLDIRSPGLGDTAMYLCATSRDRKSSTDTQYFGPGTRLTVL.

CDR3 in DNA: TGTGCCAGCAGTTTATCCTCTCCGCGCGCCTACGAGCAGTACTTC. It translates to CASSLSSPRAYEQYF. The V call is TRBV27, the J call TRBJ2-7, with unresolved D. Germline CDR1 and CDR2: MNHEY and SMNVEV (reference sequence). Trimming took off 0 bases at V and 2 bases at J, with 11 bases between the two ends. CDR3 size: 15 residues.

The V gene is TRBV11-3, the J gene TRBJ2-5, with TRBD1 matching 11 bases. Near its end, the DNA agrees better with TRBJ2-7, so the J call may be wrong. Per the germline V gene, CDR1 is SGHNT and CDR2 is YENEEA. This CDR3 spans 15 amino acids. CDR3 nucleotide sequence: TGTGCCAGCAGCAACGGACAGGGGGCCGTCTACGAGCAGTACTTC. Translation gives CASSNGQGAVYEQYF.

This clone was detected a few times. The chain has TRBV15 and TRBJ1-4; D may be TRBD1 (6 bases). Germline values: CDR1 LNHNV, CDR2 YYDKDF (reference sequence). CDR3 length equals 16 residues. Between the trimmed V and J ends, which lost 3 bases and 0 bases, there was a span of 11 bases. The CDR3 DNA follows: TGTGCCACCAGCAGGGCAGGGGCTGCAACTAATGAAAAACTGTTTTTT. Translation: CATSRAGAATNEKLFF.

V gene TRBV7-9 combines with J gene TRBJ2-2; 7 positions match TRBD2. V lost 6 bases, J lost 0 bases, and 10 bases stayed unmatched. This CDR3 spans 17 amino acids. The germline CDR1 and CDR2 sequences are SEHNR and FQNEAQ (reference sequence). The CDR3 bases are TGTGCCAGCAGACGAACGGGGGGTCCCTCGAACACCGGGGAGCTGTTTTTT. Amino acids: CASRRTGGPSNTGELFF.

The V and J genes are TRBV28 and TRBJ2-2; no definite D call. Germline V gene lookup returns CDR1 MDHEN and CDR2 SYDVKM. V gave up 6 bases and J gave up 8 bases, with 10 bases separating them. The CDR3 covers 12 residues. The CDR3 DNA reads as TGTGCCAGCAGCCTCATGACTGGGGAGCTGTTTTTT. It encodes CASSLMTGELFF. Using reference TRBV28 and TRBJ2-2 for the parts outside the CDR3, the full variable domain is DVKVTQSSRYLVKRTGEKVFLECVQDMDHENMFWYRQDPGLGLRLIYFSYDVKMKEKGDIPEGYSVSREKKERFSLILESASTNQTSMYLCASSLMTGELFFGEGSRLTVL.

The gene calls are TRBV7-3 and TRBJ1-5; no clear D. This CDR3 comprises 13 residues. Germline V gene data show CDR1 as SGHTA and CDR2 as FQGTGA. Trimming took off 5 bases at V and 9 bases at J, with 14 bases between the two ends. CDR3 nucleotide sequence: TGTGCCAGCAGCCCTGAGCCGGGTAGGCCCCAGCATTTT. Translation: CASSPEPGRPQHF. Supplemented by reference TRBV7-3 and TRBJ1-5, the full variable domain reads GAGVSQTPSNKVTEKGKYVELRCDPISGHTALYWYRQSLGQGPEFLIYFQGTGAADDSGLPNDRFFAVRPEGSVSTLKIQRTERGDSAVYLCASSPEPGRPQHFGDGTRLSIL.

This clone occurred a few times. The chain recombines TRBV28 with TRBJ1-2, with 7 bases identical to TRBD1. The CDR3 is 13 amino acids. Germline V gives CDR1 MDHEN, CDR2 SYDVKM. Trimming removed 3 bases from V and 8 bases from J; junction bases left unmatched: 6. The CDR3: CASSFGQGEGYTF. Written as DNA, the CDR3 is TGTGCCAGCAGTTTTGGGCAGGGGGAAGGCTACACCTTC.

The rearrangement joins TRBV18 to TRBJ2-1; TRBD2 aligns across 10 bases. The V gene end was trimmed by 3 bases and the J gene end by 10 bases; junction bases not matched to a gene: 9. Germline assignment: CDR1 KGHSH and CDR2 LQKENI. The CDR3 consists of 15 residues. The CDR3 loop is CASSPILLAGREQFF. The CDR3 DNA reads as TGTGCCAGCTCACCCATCCTACTAGCGGGAAGAGAGCAGTTCTTC.

The rearrangement links TRBV7-9 to TRBJ1-4; possibly TRBD1 for D (6 bases). Germline CDR1 SEHNR, CDR2 FQNEAQ (reference sequence). The CDR3 spans 16 residues. Deletions cut 5 bases from V and 3 bases from J, with 16 bases between. The CDR3 nucleotides read TGTGCCAGCAGCCAATTGGGTGGACAGCCTAATGAAAAACTGTTTTTT. As protein: CASSQLGGQPNEKLFF.

For this clone: One junction end does not reproduce the germline sequence, and a read error may be involved. This chain links TRBV7-9 with TRBJ1-5, with 9 bases identical to TRBD1. Germline V gene data show CDR1 as SEHNR and CDR2 as FQNEAQ (reference sequence). The CDR3 sequence is 16 residues long. Here the CDR3 reads CSSSYYGTGSNQPQHF. DNA for the CDR3: TGTTCCAGCAGCTATTACGGGACAGGGAGCAATCAGCCCCAGCATTTT.

V usage is TRBV25-1 and J usage is TRBJ1-1; D is ambiguous. Germline V lookup: CDR1 MGHDK, CDR2 SYGVNS. V was trimmed by 1 base and J by 5 bases, leaving 17 bases between them. This CDR3 spans 16 amino acids. The CDR3 here is CASSESRREVGTEAFF. CDR3 bases: TGTGCCAGCAGTGAATCGAGACGAGAGGTCGGGACTGAAGCTTTCTTT. The full variable domain, rest sourced from reference TRBV25-1 and TRBJ1-1, is EADIYQTPRYLVIGTGKKITLECSQTMGHDKMYWYQQDPGMELHLIHYSYGVNSTEKGDLSSESTVSRIRTEHFPLTLESARPSHTSQYLCASSESRREVGTEAFFGQGTRLTVV.